These T cell receptor beta chains were read from a single sample in a study of blood T cell repertoires in COVID-19. TCRdb's copy holds only in-frame clones and misses some; the assay was immunoSEQ multiplex PCR. The sample consists of roughly 250,000 clones, 87% of them appearing once. Sequenced sample: PBMCs or T cells enriched from blood (not recorded which). The receptors come from a woman aged 25 to 39 with acute COVID-19. The CDR3 runs from the conserved cysteine through the conserved F or W. A D gene is named only where the DNA matches it firmly. Size is omitted from some rows. Given values are once, few, many or a class for expanded clones.

v_call	d_call	clone_size	j_call	cdr3_aa	cdr3_nt
TRBV28	TRBD2	-	TRBJ2-4	CASSFSGENIQYF	TGTGCCAGCAGTTTTAGCGGGGAAAACATTCAGTACTTC
TRBV7-9	TRBD1	-	TRBJ1-2	CASSPEGQGANYGYTF	TGTGCCAGCAGCCCAGAGGGACAGGGGGCAAACTATGGCTACACCTTC
TRBV5-1	-	-	TRBJ2-1	CASAEQGPPDEQFF	TGCGCCAGCGCCGAACAGGGTCCTCCGGATGAGCAGTTCTTC
TRBV7-9	TRBD1	once	TRBJ1-4	CASSFVGQGIEKLFF	TGTGCCAGCAGCTTCGTAGGACAGGGGATTGAAAAACTGTTTTTT
TRBV10-3	-	-	TRBJ2-3	CAISGGRNTQYF	TGTGCCATCAGCGGGGGACGGAATACGCAGTATTTT
TRBV27	TRBD2	-	TRBJ2-5	CASSRLAGQQETQYF	TGTGCCAGCAGTCGACTAGCGGGGCAACAAGAGACCCAGTACTTC
TRBV5-6	-	-	TRBJ2-2	CASSRKRRLPIETGELFF	TGTGCCAGCAGCCGCAAAAGAAGACTACCCATCGAGACCGGGGAGCTGTTTTTT
TRBV19	-	-	TRBJ2-1	CASSPPGGTYNEQFF	TGTGCCAGTAGTCCCCCCGGGGGAACTTACAATGAGCAGTTCTTC
TRBV7-2	-	-	TRBJ1-1	CASSFDAGNTEAFF	TGTGCCAGCAGCTTCGATGCAGGCAACACTGAAGCTTTCTTT
TRBV27	-	-	TRBJ2-7	CASSSWTGEQYF	TGTGCCAGCAGTTCCTGGACGGGGGAGCAGTACTTC
TRBV30	-	-	TRBJ2-7	CAWTRGGYEQYF	TGTGCCTGGACGAGGGGAGGTTACGAGCAGTACTTC
TRBV15	-	-	TRBJ1-1	CATSRDQTVGASNTEAFF	TGTGCCACCAGCAGAGACCAGACAGTAGGGGCCTCGAACACTGAAGCTTTCTTT
TRBV28	-	few	TRBJ2-1	CASSSLGGAYNEQFF	TGTGCCAGCAGTTCCCTAGGGGGGGCGTACAATGAGCAGTTCTTC
TRBV21-1	-	-	TRBJ2-3	CASKVRRASPF	TGTGCCAGCAAGGTCCGGCGGGCTTCGCCCTTT
TRBV12-3/TRBV12-4	-	-	TRBJ1-6	CASSLNGQSPLHF	TGTGCCAGCAGTTTAAACGGTCAATCACCCCTCCACTTT
TRBV28	-	-	TRBJ2-5	CASSPGQGPSWETQYF	TGTGCCAGCAGTCCGGGTCAAGGCCCTAGTTGGGAGACCCAGTACTTC
TRBV5-4	-	-	TRBJ1-5	CASSLSPDWKQPQHF	TGTGCCAGCAGCTTGTCGCCGGACTGGAAACAGCCCCAGCATTTT
TRBV2	-	-	TRBJ1-1	CASSVGQINTEAFF	TGTGCCAGCAGTGTTGGCCAGATAAACACTGAAGCTTTCTTT
TRBV19	-	-	TRBJ2-1	CASSNRGGDEQFF	TGTGCCAGTAGTAACCGTGGAGGGGATGAGCAGTTCTTC
TRBV18	TRBD1	few	TRBJ1-4	CASSPGQGNFNEKLFF	TGTGCCAGCTCACCAGGACAGGGAAACTTTAATGAAAAACTGTTTTTT
TRBV5-4	-	-	TRBJ2-3	CASSFLGGDTQYF	TGTGCCAGCAGCTTTCTAGGAGGAGATACGCAGTATTTT
TRBV5-1	TRBD1	-	TRBJ2-1	CASAGTADYNEQFF	TGCGCCAGCGCCGGGACAGCCGATTACAATGAGCAGTTCTTC
TRBV4-3	TRBD2	-	TRBJ2-1	CASSQDGLAGYNEQFF	TGCGCCAGCAGCCAAGATGGCCTAGCGGGGTACAATGAGCAGTTCTTC
TRBV18	-	-	TRBJ2-7	CASSPGTPYEQYF	TGTGCCAGCTCACCGGGGACTCCCTACGAGCAGTACTTC
TRBV19	-	once	TRBJ2-1	CASSRASAWNEQFF	TGTGCCAGTAGTAGGGCTAGCGCATGGAATGAGCAGTTCTTC
TRBV5-6	-	-	TRBJ2-2	CASSLGGGNTGELFF	TGTGCCAGCAGCTTGGGAGGCGGAAACACCGGGGAGCTGTTTTTT
TRBV5-4	TRBD1	-	TRBJ1-1	CASSLVDDREEAFF	TGTGCCAGCAGCTTGGTCGACGACAGGGAAGAAGCTTTCTTT
TRBV12-3/TRBV12-4	TRBD1	once	TRBJ1-1	CASSPDRVEAFF	TGTGCCAGCAGCCCAGACAGGGTAGAAGCTTTCTTT
TRBV12-3/TRBV12-4	-	-	TRBJ2-1	CASSSGSQFF	TGTGCCAGCAGCTCCGGGTCACAGTTCTTC
TRBV10-3	TRBD2	-	TRBJ2-7	CAIRASGGYEQYF	TGTGCCATCAGGGCTAGCGGAGGCTACGAGCAGTACTTC
TRBV19	-	-	TRBJ2-1	CASSIAPGSYNEQFF	TGTGCCAGTAGTATTGCCCCCGGGAGCTACAATGAGCAGTTCTTC
TRBV9	TRBD1	-	TRBJ1-3	CASSVAGQGVNTIYF	TGTGCCAGCAGCGTAGCGGGACAGGGAGTAAACACCATATATTTT
TRBV5-6	-	few	TRBJ1-4	CASSTKTTATNEKLFF	TGTGCCAGCAGCACCAAAACGACAGCAACTAATGAAAAACTGTTTTTT
TRBV4-1	-	-	TRBJ2-1	CASQQGGNEQFF	TGCGCCAGCCAACAGGGCGGCAATGAGCAGTTCTTC
TRBV30	TRBD1	-	TRBJ1-4	CALSPPPRGNEKLFF	TGTGCCTTATCTCCCCCTCCCAGGGGGAATGAAAAACTGTTTTTT
TRBV19	-	once	TRBJ1-2	CASRQGPPTNYGYTF	TGTGCCAGTAGGCAGGGGCCCCCGACTAACTATGGCTACACCTTC
TRBV28	-	-	TRBJ2-4	CASNAAGAKNIQYF	TGTGCCAGCAACGCAGCCGGGGCCAAAAACATTCAGTACTTC